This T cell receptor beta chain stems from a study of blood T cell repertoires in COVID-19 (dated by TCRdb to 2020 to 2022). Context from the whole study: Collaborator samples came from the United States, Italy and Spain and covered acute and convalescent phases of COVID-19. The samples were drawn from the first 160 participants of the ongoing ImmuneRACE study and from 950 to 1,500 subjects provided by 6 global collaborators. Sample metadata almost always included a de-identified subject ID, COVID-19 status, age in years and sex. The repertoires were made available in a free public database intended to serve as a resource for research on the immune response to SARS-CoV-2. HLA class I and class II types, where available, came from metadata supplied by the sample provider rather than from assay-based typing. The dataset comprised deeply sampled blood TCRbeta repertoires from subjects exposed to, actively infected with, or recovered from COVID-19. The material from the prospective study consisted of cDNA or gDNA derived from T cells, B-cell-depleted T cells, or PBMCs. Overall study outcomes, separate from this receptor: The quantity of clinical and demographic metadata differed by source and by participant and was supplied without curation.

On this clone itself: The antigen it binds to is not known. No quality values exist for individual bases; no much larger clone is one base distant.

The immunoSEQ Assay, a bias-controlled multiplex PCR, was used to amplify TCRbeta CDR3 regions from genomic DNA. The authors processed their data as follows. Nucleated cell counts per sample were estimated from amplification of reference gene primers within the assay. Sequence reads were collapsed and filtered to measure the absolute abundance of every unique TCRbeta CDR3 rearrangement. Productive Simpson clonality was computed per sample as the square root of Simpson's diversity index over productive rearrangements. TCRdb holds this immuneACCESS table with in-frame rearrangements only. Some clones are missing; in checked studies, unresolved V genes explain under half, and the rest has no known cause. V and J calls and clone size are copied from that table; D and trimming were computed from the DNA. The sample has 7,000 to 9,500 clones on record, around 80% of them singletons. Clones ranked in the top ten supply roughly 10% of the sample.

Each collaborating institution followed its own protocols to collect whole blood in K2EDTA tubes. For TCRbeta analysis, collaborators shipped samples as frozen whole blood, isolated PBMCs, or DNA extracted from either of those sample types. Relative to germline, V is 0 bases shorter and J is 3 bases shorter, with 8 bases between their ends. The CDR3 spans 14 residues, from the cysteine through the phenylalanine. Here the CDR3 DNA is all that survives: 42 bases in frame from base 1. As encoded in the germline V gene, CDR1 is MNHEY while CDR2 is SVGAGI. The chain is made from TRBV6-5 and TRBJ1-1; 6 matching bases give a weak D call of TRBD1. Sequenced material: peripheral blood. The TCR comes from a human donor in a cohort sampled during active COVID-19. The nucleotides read TGTGCCAGCAGTTACTCGGGGGCTGACACTGAAGCTTTCTTT. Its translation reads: CASSYSGADTEAFF.